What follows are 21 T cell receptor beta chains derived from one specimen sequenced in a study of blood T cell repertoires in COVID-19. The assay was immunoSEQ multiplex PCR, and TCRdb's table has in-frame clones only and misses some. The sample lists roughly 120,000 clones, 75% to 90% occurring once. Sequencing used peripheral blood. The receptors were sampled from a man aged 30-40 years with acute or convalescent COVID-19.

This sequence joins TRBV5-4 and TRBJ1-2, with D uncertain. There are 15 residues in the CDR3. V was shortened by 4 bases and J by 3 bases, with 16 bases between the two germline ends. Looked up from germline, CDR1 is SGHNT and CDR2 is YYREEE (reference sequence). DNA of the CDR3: TGTGCCAGCAGCCCTTATGGAGCGGTAGACTATGGCTACACCTTC. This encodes CASSPYGAVDYGYTF.

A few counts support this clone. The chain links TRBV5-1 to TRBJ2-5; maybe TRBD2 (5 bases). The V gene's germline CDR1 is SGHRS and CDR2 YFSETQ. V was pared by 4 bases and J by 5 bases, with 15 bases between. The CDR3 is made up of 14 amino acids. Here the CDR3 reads CASSPEGPGETQYF. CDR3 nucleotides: TGCGCCAGCAGCCCAGAGGGCCCTGGGGAGACCCAGTACTTC.

CDR3 sequence: CASSAGVREKLFF. The CDR3 bases are TGTGCCAGCAGCGCAGGGGTCCGGGAAAAACTGTTTTTT. The rearrangement uses TRBV11-2 and TRBJ1-4; D perhaps matches TRBD1 (6 bases). This CDR3 comprises 13 residues. Germline V CDR1 and CDR2: SGHAT, FQNNGV. V shed 5 bases and J shed 8 bases, with 12 bases lying between them.

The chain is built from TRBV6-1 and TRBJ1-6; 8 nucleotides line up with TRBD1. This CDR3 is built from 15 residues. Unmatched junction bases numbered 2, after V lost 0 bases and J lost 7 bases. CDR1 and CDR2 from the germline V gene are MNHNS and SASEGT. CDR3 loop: CASSEARTGNSPLHF. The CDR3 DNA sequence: TGTGCCAGCAGTGAAGCCCGGACAGGGAATTCACCCCTCCACTTT.

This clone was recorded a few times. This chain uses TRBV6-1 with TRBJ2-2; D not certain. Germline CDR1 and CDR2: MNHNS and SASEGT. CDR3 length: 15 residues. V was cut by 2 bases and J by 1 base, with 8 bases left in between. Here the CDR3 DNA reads TGTGCCAGCAGTGAATACGGTGAGAACACCGGGGAGCTGTTTTTT. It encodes CASSEYGENTGELFF.

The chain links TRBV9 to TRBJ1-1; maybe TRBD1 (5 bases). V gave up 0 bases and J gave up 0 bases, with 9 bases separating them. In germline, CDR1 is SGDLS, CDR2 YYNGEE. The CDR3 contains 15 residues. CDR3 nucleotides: TGTGCCAGCAGCGTAGGTCCGGACATGAACACTGAAGCTTTCTTT. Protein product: CASSVGPDMNTEAFF.

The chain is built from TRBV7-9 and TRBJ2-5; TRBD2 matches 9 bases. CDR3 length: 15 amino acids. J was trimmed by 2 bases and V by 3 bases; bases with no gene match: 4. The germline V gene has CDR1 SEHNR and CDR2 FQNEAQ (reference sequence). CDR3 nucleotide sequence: TGTGCCAGCAGCTTGGCGGGGGGGCGTCAAGAGACCCAGTACTTC. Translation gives CASSLAGGRQETQYF.

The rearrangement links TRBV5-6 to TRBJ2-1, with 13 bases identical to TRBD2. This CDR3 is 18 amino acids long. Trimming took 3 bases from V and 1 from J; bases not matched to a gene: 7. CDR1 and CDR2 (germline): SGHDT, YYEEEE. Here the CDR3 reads CASSSLAGGARSYNEQFF. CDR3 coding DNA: TGTGCCAGCAGCTCACTAGCGGGGGGGGCGCGTTCCTACAATGAGCAGTTCTTC.

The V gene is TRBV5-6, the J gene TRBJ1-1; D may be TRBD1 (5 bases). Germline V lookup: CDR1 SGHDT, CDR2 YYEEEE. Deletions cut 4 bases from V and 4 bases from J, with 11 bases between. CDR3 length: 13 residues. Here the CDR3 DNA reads TGTGCCAGCAGCCGGGGGGGTGGCACTGAAGCTTTCTTT. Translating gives CASSRGGGTEAFF.

In nucleotides, the CDR3 is TGTGCCAGCAGCTTGAGGGGCAATGAAAAACTGTTTTTT. Residues: CASSLRGNEKLFF. The rearrangement joins TRBV5-4 to TRBJ1-4; weak D call: TRBD1 (5 bases). In germline, CDR1 is SGHNT, CDR2 YYREEE (reference sequence). Trimming pared 1 base from V and 5 bases from J, leaving 6 bases between. This CDR3 is built from 13 residues.

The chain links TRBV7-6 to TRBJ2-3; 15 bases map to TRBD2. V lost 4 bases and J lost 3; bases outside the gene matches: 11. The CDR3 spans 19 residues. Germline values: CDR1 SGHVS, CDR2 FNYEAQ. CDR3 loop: CASSSLGTSGRKGTDTQYF. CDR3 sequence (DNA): TGTGCCAGCAGCTCCCTTGGGACTAGCGGGAGGAAGGGTACAGATACGCAGTATTTT.

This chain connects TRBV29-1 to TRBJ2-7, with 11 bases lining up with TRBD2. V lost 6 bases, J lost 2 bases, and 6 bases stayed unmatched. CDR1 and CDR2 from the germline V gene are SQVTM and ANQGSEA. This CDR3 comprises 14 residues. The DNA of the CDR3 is TGCAGCGTGGGGACTAGCGGATTACCCTACGAGCAGTACTTC. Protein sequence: CSVGTSGLPYEQYF.

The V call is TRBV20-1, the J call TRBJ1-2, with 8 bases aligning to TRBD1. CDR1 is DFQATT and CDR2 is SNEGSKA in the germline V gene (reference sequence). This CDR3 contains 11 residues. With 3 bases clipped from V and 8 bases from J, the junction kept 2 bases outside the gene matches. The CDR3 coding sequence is TGCAGTGCTAGGGGGACAGGAGGCTACACCTTC. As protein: CSARGTGGYTF.

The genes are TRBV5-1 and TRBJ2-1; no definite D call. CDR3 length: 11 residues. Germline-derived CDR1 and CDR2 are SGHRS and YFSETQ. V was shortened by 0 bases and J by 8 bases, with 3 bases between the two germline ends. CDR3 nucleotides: TGCGCCAGCAGCTTGGTAGATGAGCAGTTCTTC. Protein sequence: CASSLVDEQFF.

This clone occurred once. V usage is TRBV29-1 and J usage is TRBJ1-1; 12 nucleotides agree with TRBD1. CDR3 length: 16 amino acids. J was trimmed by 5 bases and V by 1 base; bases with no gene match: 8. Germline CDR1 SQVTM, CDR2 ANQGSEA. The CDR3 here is CSVEGVGQGARTEAFF. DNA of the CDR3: TGCAGCGTTGAAGGAGTGGGACAGGGGGCGCGTACTGAAGCTTTCTTT.

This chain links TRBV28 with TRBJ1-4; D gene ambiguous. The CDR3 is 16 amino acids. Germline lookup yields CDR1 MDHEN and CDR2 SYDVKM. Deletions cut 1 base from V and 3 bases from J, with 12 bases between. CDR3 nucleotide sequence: TGTGCCAGCAGTTTATCCACAGCCACCCCTAATGAAAAACTGTTTTTT. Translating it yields CASSLSTATPNEKLFF.

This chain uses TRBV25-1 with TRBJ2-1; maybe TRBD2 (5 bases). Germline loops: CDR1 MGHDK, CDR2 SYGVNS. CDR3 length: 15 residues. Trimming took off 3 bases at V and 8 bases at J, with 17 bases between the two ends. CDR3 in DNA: TGTGCCAGCAGTGACATACGGGGTAGATGGGATGAGCAGTTCTTC. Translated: CASSDIRGRWDEQFF. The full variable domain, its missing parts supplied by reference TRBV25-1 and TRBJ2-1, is EADIYQTPRYLVIGTGKKITLECSQTMGHDKMYWYQQDPGMELHLIHYSYGVNSTEKGDLSSESTVSRIRTEHFPLTLESARPSHTSQYLCASSDIRGRWDEQFFGPGTRLTVL.

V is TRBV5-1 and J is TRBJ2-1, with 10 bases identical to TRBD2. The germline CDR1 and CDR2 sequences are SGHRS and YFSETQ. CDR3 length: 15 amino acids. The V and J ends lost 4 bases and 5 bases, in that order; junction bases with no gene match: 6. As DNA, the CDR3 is TGCGCCAGCAGCCGGAGCGGGAGGGCCGACAATGAGCAGTTCTTC. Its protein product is CASSRSGRADNEQFF.

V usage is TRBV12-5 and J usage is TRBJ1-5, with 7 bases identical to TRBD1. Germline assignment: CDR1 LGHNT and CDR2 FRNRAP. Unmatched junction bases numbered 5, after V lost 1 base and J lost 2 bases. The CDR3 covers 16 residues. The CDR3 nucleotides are TGTGCTAGTGGTTTGGGACAGGGCTTTGGCAATCAGCCCCAGCATTTT. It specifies CASGLGQGFGNQPQHF.

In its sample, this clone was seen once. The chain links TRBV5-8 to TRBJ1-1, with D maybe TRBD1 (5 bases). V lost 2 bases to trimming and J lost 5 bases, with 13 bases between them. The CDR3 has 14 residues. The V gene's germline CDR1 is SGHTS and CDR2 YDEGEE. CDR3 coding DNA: TGTGCCAGCAGCTTCTATGGGAAGGGGACTGAAGCTTTCTTT. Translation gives CASSFYGKGTEAFF.

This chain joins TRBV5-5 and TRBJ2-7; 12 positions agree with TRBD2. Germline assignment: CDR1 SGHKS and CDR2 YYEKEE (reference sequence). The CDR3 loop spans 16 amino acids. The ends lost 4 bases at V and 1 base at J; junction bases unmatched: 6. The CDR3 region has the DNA TGTGCCAGCAGCCCCGGGACTAGCGGGTCTTCCTACGAGCAGTACGTC. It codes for CASSPGTSGSSYEQYV.